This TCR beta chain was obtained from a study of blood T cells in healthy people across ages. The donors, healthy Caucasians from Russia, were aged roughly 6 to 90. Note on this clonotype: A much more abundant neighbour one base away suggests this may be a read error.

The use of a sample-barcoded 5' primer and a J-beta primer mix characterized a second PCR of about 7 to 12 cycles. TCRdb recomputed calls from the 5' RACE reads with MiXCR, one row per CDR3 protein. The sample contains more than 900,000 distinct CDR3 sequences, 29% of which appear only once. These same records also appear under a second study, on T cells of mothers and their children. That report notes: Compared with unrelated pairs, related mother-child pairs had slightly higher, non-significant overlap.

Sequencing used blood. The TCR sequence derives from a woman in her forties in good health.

The CDR3 sequence: CASSAWEKVETQYF. The CDR3, as DNA: TGTGCCAGCAGCGCCTGGGAAAAGGTTGAGACCCAGTACTTC. V usage is TRBV9 and J usage is TRBJ2-5; no clear D gene. CDR1 is SGDLS, CDR2 YYNGEE, per germline. This CDR3 has 14 residues. Trimming cost V 3 bases and J 5 bases, with 14 bases left between them. The full variable domain, with the rest looked up from reference TRBV9 and TRBJ2-5, is DSGVTQTPKHLITATGQRVTLRCSPRSGDLSVYWYQQSLDQGLQFLIQYYNGEERAKGNILERFSAQQFPDLHSELNLSSLELGDSALYFCASSAWEKVETQYFGPGTRLLVL.